This is a list of T cell receptor beta chains from one sample in a study of T cells expressing NK-cell markers. TCRdb reanalyzed the 5' RACE reads, giving one entry per CDR3 protein sequence and no DNA. The sample table includes a few hundred thousand distinct CDR3 sequences. The sequenced material came from blood T cells: a sorted CD56 or NKG2C T cell subset, CD4+ or CD8+ T cells, or bulk PBMC T cells (not recorded which). The receptor source for this set is a man younger than 35 in good health. Both conserved end residues are part of each CDR3.

CDR3: CASRTVGDYRRNGYTF
J: TRBJ1-2
V: TRBV5-5

CDR3: CASSRGQVDSPLHF
J: TRBJ1-6
V: TRBV12-3/TRBV12-4

CDR3: CASSLSRTGFYNEQFF
J: TRBJ2-1
V: TRBV5-6

CDR3: CASSPQLAGVNREQFF
J: TRBJ2-1
V: TRBV4-2

CDR3: CSVSQGPDSNQPQHF
J: TRBJ1-5
V: TRBV29-1

CDR3: CASRGPGNTIYF
J: TRBJ1-3
V: TRBV12-3/TRBV12-4

CDR3: CASSATTSTDTQYF
J: TRBJ2-3
V: TRBV6-4

CDR3: CASRRQGARPNEKLFF
J: TRBJ1-4
V: TRBV5-1

CDR3: CASSSGLAGRVQYF
J: TRBJ2-7
V: TRBV7-6

CDR3: CAWSVWAEGALHF
J: TRBJ1-6
V: TRBV30

CDR3: CSAKKQGGQPQHF
J: TRBJ1-5
V: TRBV20-1

CDR3: CASSQVRQEAYQETQYF
J: TRBJ2-5
V: TRBV14

CDR3: CASSPLAGGSTDTQYF
J: TRBJ2-3
V: TRBV18

CDR3: CSAGTGNYEQYF
J: TRBJ2-7
V: TRBV20-1

CDR3: CAIRQPGLASETQYF
J: TRBJ2-5
V: TRBV10-3

CDR3: CASSSRDEQYF
J: TRBJ2-7
V: TRBV7-2

CDR3: CASSQDVGRNTGELFF
J: TRBJ2-2
V: TRBV4-1

CDR3: CASSLALTSSSTDTQYF
J: TRBJ2-3
V: TRBV5-1

CDR3: CASSPPGPNQPQHF
J: TRBJ1-5
V: TRBV18

CDR3: CASSLGRGSQPQHF
J: TRBJ1-5
V: TRBV7-9

CDR3: CSVEDPRRDTQYF
J: TRBJ2-3
V: TRBV29-1

CDR3: CASSLFGTGSREQYF
J: TRBJ2-7
V: TRBV5-1

CDR3: CASSPGTATGELFF
J: TRBJ2-2
V: TRBV7-6

CDR3: CATSTGTTQPSTDTQYF
J: TRBJ2-3
V: TRBV15